This T cell receptor (beta chain) came from a study of cytomegalovirus exposure and HLA in healthy donors. 13 Jbeta primers and 60 Vbeta primers were used for the PCR. The method was immunoSEQ multiplex PCR; TCRdb's version includes in-frame clones alone and lacks a portion of them. The table shows more than 95,000 clones, with 10% occurring only once. There are a few counts of this clone. The antigen is undetermined. V shed 5 bases and J 0 bases; nucleotides not matched to a gene: 6. Per the germline V gene, CDR1 is SGHTA and CDR2 is FQGNSA. The CDR3 has 16 residues. Study findings and constraints: Later on, an analysis found that several of the most significant clusters appeared to be linked to common viral pathogens, which included parvovirus B19. TCR beta chains numbering 164 were designated cytomegalovirus-associated.

Sequencing was performed on PBMCs. V is TRBV7-2 and J is TRBJ2-1; 8 bases line up with TRBD2. This receptor was taken from a man aged 40-49 years in good health and CMV-seropositive. The CDR3, as DNA: TGTGCCAGCAGCACCCTTAGCGGGACCTCCTACAATGAGCAGTTCTTC. This gives the protein CASSTLSGTSYNEQFF.